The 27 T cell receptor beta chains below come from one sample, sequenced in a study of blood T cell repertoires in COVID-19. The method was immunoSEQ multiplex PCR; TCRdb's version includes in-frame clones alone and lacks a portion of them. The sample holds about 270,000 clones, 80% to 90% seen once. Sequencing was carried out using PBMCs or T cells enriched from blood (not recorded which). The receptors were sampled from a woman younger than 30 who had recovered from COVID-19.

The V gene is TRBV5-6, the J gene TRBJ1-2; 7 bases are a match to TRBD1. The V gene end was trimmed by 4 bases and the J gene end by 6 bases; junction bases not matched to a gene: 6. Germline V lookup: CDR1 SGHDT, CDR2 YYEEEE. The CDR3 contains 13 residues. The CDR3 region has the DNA TGTGCCAGCAGCCCCGGGACAGAGAATGGCTACACCTTC. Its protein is CASSPGTENGYTF.

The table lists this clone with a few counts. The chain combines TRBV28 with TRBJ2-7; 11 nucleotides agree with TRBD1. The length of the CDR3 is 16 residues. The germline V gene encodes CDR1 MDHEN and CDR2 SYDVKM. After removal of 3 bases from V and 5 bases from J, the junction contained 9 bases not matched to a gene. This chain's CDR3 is CASSLTSGQGENEQYF. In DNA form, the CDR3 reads TGTGCCAGCAGTTTGACCTCGGGACAGGGGGAAAACGAGCAGTACTTC.

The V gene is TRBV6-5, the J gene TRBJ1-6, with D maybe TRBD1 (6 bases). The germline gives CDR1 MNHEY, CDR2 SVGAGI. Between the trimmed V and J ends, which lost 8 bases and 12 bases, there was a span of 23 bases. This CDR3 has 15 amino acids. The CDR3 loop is CASSGDGAWGRPLHF. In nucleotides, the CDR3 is TGTGCCAGCTCAGGGGACGGGGCCTGGGGGAGACCCCTCCACTTT.

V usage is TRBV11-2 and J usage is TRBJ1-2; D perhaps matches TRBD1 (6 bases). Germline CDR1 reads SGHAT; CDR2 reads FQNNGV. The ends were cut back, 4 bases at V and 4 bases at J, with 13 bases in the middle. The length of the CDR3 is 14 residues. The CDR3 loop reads CASSSLGGAYGYTF. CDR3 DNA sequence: TGTGCCAGCAGCTCACTAGGGGGGGCCTATGGCTACACCTTC.

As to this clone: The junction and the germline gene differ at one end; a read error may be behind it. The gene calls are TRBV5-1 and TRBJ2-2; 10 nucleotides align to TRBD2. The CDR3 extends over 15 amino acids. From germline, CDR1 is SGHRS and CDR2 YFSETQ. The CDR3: CASSPGLANIGELFF. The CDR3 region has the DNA TGCGCCAGCAGCCCGGGACTAGCGAACATCGGGGAGCTGTTTTTT.

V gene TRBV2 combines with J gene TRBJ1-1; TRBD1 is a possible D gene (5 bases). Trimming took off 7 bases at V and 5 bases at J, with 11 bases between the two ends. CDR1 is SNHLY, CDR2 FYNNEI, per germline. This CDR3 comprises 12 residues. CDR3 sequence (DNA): TGTGCCAGCACTGCACAGGCAACTGAAGCTTTCTTT. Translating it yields CASTAQATEAFF.

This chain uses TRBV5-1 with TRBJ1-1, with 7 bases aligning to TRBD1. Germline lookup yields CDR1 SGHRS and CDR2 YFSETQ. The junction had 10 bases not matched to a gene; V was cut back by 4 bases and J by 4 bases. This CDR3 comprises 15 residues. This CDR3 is CASSTRQGMITEAFF. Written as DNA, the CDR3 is TGCGCCAGCAGCACCCGACAGGGAATGATCACTGAAGCTTTCTTT. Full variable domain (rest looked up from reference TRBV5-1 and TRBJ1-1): KAGVTQTPRYLIKTRGQQVTLSCSPISGHRSVSWYQQTPGQGLQFLFEYFSETQRNKGNFPGRFSGRQFSNSRSEMNVSTLELGDSALYLCASSTRQGMITEAFFGQGTRLTVV.

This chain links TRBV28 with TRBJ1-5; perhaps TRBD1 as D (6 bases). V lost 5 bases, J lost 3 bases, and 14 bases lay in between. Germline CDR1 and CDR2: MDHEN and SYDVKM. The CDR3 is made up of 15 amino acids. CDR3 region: CASSREGGVNQPQHF. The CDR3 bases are TGTGCCAGCAGTAGAGAAGGGGGGGTCAATCAGCCCCAGCATTTT.

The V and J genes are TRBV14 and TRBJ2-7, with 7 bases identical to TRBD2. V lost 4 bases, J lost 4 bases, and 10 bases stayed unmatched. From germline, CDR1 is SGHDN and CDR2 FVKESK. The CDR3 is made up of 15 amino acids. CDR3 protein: CASSLGQGRAYEQYF. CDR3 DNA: TGTGCCAGCAGCCTAGGACAAGGGAGGGCTTACGAGCAGTACTTC. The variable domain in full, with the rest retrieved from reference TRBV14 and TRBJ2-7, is EAGVTQFPSHSVIEKGQTVTLRCDPISGHDNLYWYRRVMGKEIKFLLHFVKESKQDESGMPNNRFLAERTGGTYSTLKVQPAELEDSGVYFCASSLGQGRAYEQYFGPGTRLTVT.

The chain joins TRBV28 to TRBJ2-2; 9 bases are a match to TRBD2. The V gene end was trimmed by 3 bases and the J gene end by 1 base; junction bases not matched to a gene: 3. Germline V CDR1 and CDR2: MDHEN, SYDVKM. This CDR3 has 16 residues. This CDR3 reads CASSLGLALNTGELFF. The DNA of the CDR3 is TGTGCCAGCAGTTTGGGACTAGCTCTGAACACCGGGGAGCTGTTTTTT. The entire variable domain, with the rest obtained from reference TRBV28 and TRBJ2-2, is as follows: DVKVTQSSRYLVKRTGEKVFLECVQDMDHENMFWYRQDPGLGLRLIYFSYDVKMKEKGDIPEGYSVSREKKERFSLILESASTNQTSMYLCASSLGLALNTGELFFGEGSRLTVL.

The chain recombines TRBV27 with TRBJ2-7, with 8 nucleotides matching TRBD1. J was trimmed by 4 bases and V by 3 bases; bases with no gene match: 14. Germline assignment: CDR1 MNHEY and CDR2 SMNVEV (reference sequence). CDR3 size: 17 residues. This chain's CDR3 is CASSFSRTGRIKYEQYF. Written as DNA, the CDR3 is TGTGCCAGCAGTTTCTCCCGGACAGGGCGGATCAAGTACGAGCAGTACTTC.

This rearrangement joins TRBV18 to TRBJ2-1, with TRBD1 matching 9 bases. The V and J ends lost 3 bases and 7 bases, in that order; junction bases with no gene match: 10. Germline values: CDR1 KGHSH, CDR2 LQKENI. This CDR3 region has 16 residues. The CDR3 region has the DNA TGTGCCAGCTCACCCGGGACAGGGAAACTAGCAAATGAGCAGTTCTTC. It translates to CASSPGTGKLANEQFF.

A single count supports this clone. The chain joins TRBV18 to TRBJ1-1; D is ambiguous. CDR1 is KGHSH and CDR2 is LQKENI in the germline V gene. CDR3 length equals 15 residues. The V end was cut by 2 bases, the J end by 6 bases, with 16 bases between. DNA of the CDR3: TGTGCCAGCTCACCATTAGGAAACAGCAGGTCTGAAGCTTTCTTT. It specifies CASSPLGNSRSEAFF. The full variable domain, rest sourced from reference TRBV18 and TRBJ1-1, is NAGVMQNPRHLVRRRGQEARLRCSPMKGHSHVYWYRQLPEEGLKFMVYLQKENIIDESGMPKERFSAEFPKEGPSILRIQQVVRGDSAAYFCASSPLGNSRSEAFFGQGTRLTVV.

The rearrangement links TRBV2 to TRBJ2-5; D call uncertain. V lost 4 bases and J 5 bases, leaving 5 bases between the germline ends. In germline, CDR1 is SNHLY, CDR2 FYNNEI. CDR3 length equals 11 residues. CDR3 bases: TGTGCCAGCAGTGTGGAGGAGACCCAGTACTTC. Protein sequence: CASSVEETQYF.

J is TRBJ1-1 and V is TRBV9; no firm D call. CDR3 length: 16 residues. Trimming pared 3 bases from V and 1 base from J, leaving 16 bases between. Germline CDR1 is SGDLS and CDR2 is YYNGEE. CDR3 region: CASSAGGASTNTEAFF. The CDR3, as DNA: TGTGCCAGCAGCGCCGGTGGAGCAAGCACGAACACTGAAGCTTTCTTT.

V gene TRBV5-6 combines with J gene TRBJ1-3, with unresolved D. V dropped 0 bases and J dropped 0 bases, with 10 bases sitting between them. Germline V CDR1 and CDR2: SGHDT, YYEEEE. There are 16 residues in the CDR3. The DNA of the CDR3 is TGTGCCAGCAGCTTGGATTTCCAACACTCTGGAAACACCATATATTTT. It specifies CASSLDFQHSGNTIYF.

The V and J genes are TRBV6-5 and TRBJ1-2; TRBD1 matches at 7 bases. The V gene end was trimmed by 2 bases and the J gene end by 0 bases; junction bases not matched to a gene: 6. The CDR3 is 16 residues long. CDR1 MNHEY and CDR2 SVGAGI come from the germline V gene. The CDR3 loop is CASSYDQQGTNYGYTF. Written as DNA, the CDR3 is TGTGCCAGCAGTTACGATCAACAGGGGACTAACTATGGCTACACCTTC.

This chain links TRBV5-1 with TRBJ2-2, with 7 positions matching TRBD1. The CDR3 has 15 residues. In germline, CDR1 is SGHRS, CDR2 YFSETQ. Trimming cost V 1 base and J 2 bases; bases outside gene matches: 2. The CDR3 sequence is CASSLRDSNTGELFF. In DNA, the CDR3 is TGCGCCAGCAGCTTGAGGGACAGTAACACCGGGGAGCTGTTTTTT.

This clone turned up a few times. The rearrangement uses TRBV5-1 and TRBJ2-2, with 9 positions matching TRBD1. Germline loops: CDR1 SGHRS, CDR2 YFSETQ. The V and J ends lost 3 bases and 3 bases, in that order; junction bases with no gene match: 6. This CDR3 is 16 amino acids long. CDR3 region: CASSSGGTGYTGELFF. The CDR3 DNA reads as TGCGCCAGCAGCTCTGGCGGGACAGGGTACACCGGGGAGCTGTTTTTT. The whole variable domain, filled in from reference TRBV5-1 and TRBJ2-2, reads KAGVTQTPRYLIKTRGQQVTLSCSPISGHRSVSWYQQTPGQGLQFLFEYFSETQRNKGNFPGRFSGRQFSNSRSEMNVSTLELGDSALYLCASSSGGTGYTGELFFGEGSRLTVL.

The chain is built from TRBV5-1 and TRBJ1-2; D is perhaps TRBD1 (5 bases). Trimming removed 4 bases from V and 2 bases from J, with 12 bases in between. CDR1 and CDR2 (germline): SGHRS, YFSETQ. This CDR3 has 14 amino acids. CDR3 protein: CASSTYQGNYGYTF. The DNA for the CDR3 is TGCGCCAGCAGCACCTACCAGGGAAACTATGGCTACACCTTC.

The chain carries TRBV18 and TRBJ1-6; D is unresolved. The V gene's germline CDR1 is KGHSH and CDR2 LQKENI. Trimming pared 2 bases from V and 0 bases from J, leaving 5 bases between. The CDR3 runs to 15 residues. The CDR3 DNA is TGTGCCAGCTCACCAGAGAGCTCCTATAATTCACCCCTCCACTTT. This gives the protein CASSPESSYNSPLHF.

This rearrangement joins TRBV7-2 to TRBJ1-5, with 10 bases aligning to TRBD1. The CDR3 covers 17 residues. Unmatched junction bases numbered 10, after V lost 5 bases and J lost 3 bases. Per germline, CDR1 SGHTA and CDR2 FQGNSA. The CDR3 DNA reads TGTGCCAGCAGCCCGGGACAGGGGTACGAGATCAATCAGCCCCAGCATTTT. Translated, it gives CASSPGQGYEINQPQHF.

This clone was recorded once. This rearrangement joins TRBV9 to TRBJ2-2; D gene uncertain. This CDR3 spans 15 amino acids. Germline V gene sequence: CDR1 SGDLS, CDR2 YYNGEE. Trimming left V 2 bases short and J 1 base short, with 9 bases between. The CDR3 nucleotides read TGTGCCAGCAGCGTTAGCATTCTGAACACCGGGGAGCTGTTTTTT. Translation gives CASSVSILNTGELFF.

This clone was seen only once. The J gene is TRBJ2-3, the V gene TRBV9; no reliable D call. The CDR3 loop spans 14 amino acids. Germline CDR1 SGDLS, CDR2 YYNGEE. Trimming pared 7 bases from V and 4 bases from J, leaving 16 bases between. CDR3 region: CASAEQSSPDTQYF. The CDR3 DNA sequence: TGTGCCAGCGCTGAACAGAGCTCCCCAGATACGCAGTATTTT.

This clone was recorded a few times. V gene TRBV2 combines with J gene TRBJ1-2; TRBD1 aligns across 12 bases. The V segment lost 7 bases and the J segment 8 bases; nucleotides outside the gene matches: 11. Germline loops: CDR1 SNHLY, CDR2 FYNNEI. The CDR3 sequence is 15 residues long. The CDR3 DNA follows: TGTGCCAGCACTACAGAGGGACAGGGGGCTGGCGGCTACACCTTC. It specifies CASTTEGQGAGGYTF.

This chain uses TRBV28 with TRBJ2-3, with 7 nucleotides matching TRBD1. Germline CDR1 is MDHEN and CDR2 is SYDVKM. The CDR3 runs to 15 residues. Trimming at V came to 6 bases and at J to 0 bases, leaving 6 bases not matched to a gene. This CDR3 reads CASSLDRTSTDTQYF. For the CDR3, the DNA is TGTGCCAGCAGCTTGGACAGGACAAGCACAGATACGCAGTATTTT.

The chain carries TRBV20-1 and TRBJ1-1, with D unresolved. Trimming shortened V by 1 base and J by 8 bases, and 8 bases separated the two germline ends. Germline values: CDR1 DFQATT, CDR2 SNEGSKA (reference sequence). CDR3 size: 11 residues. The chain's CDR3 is CSARGGGEAFF. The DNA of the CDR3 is TGCAGTGCTAGAGGGGGAGGGGAAGCTTTCTTT.